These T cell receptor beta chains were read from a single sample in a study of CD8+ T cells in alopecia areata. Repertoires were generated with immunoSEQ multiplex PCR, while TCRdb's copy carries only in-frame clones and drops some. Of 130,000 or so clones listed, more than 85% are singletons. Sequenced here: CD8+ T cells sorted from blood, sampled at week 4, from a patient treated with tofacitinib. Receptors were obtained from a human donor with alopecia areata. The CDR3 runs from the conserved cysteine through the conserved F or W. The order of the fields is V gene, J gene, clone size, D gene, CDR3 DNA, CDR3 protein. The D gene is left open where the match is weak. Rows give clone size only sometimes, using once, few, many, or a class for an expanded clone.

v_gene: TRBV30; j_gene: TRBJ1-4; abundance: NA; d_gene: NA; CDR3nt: TGTGCCTGGAGTATCGGCGGAGGAGACGAAAAACTGTTTTTT; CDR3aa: CAWSIGGGDEKLFF
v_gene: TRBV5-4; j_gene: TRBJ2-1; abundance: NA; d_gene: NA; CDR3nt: TGTGCCAGCAGCCCGCCGGGTTACAATGAGCAGTTCTTC; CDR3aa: CASSPPGYNEQFF
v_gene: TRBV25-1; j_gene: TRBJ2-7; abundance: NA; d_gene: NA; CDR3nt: TGTGCCAGCAGTCTGGGACGGATGATTACCTACGAGCAGTACTTC; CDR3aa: CASSLGRMITYEQYF
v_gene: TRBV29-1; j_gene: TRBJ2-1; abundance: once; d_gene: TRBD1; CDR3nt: TGCAGCGGCCGACAGGGTTCCTACAATGAGCAGTTCTTC; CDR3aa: CSGRQGSYNEQFF
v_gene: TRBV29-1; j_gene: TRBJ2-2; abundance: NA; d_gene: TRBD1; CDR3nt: TGCAGCGTTTATAGCAGGGGGCACGGCGGGGAGCTGTTTTTT; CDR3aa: CSVYSRGHGGELFF
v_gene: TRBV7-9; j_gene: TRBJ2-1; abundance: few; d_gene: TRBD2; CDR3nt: TGTGCCAGCAGCTTAACTAGCGGGGCGTCCTACAATGAGCAGTTCTTC; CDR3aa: CASSLTSGASYNEQFF
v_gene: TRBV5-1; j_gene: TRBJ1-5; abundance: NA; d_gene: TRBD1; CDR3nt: TGCGCCAGCAGCTTGGTCGGAGGGGGCTCTCAGCCCCAGCATTTT; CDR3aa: CASSLVGGGSQPQHF
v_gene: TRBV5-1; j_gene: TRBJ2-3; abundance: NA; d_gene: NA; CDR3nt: TGCGCCAGCAGCTACCGGGACCGGAGCACAGATACGCAGTATTTT; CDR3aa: CASSYRDRSTDTQYF
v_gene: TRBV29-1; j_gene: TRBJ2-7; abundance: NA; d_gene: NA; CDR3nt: TGCAGCGTTGAATCTACAGGGTTGGGAACCTACGAGCAGTACTTC; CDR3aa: CSVESTGLGTYEQYF
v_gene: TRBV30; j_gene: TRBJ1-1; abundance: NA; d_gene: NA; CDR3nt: TGTGCCTGGATGGGCGGCGGGGAGAACACTGAAGCTTTCTTT; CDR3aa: CAWMGGGENTEAFF
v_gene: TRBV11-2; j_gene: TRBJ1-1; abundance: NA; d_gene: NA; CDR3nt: TGTGCCAGCAGCTTAGTTGGGAGGTCACCGAACACTGAAGCTTTCTTT; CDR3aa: CASSLVGRSPNTEAFF
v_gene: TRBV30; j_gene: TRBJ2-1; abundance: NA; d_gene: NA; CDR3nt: TGTGCCTGGAGTGTAAGGACAGACAATGAGCAGTTCTTC; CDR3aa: CAWSVRTDNEQFF
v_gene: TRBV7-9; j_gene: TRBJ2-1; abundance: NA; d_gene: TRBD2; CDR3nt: TGTGCCAGCAGCGCTACTCTAGCGGACCCCTACAATGAGCAGTTCTTC; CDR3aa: CASSATLADPYNEQFF
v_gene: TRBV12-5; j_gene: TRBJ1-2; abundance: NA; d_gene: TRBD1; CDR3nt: TGTGCTAGTGGTTTGAATACAGGGGGTAGGGGCTACACCTTC; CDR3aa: CASGLNTGGRGYTF
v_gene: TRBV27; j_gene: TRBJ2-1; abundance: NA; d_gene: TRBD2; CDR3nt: TGTGCCAGCAGTCTTAACCTAGCGGTCCACAATGAGCAGTTCTTC; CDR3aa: CASSLNLAVHNEQFF
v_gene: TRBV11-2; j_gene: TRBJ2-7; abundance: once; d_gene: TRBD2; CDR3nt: TGTGCCAGCAGCTTCGACCAGACTAGCGGGATCTCCTACGAGCAGTACTTC; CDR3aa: CASSFDQTSGISYEQYF
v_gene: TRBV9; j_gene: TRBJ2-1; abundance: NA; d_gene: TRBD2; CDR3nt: TGTGCCAGCTCGGAGGCGGGGGGCATCAATGAGCAGTTCTTC; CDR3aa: CASSEAGGINEQFF
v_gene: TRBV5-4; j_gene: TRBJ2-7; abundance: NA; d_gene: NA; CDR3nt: TGTGCCAGCAGCCCCGGAGGCCCCGAGCAGTACTTC; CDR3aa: CASSPGGPEQYF
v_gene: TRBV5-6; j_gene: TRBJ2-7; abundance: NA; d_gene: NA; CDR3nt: TGTGCCAGCACTTACTTTAATGCCTACGAGCAGTACTTC; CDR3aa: CASTYFNAYEQYF
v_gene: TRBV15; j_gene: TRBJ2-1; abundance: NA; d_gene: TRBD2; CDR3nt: TGTGCCACCAGCCCTCAGGGAGCGGGAGGATCCTACAATGAGCAGTTCTTC; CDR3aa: CATSPQGAGGSYNEQFF
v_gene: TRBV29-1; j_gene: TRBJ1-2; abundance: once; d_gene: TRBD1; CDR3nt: TGCAGCGTTGAAGATAGATCTACCGATGACAGGGGGATTGCTAACTATGGCTACACCTTC; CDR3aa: CSVEDRSTDDRGIANYGYTF
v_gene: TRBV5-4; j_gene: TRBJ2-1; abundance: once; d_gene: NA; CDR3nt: TGTGCCAGCAGCTACGGACTCTCTCCGGAGCAGTTCTTC; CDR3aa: CASSYGLSPEQFF
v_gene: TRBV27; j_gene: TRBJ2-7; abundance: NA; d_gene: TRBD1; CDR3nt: TGTGCCAGCAGTTTTATCGGACAGGGGGTCTACGAGCAGTACTTC; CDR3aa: CASSFIGQGVYEQYF
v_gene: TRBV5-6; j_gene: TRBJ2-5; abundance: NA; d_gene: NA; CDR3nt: TGTGCCAGCAGCAGATTAGGTGGCTTGGAGACCCAGTACTTC; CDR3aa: CASSRLGGLETQYF
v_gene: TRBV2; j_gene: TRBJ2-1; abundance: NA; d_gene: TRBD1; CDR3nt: TGTGCCAGCAGGAGGGACAGGGAAGGTAGGAATGAGCAGTTCTTC; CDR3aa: CASRRDREGRNEQFF
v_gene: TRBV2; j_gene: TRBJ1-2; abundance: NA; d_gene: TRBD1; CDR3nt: TGTGCCAGCAGTGAACTGGCAGGGGGTCACTATGGCTACACCTTC; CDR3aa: CASSELAGGHYGYTF
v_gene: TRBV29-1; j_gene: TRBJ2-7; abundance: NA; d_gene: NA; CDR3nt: TGCAGCGTTGAGGGGGAGAAAACAAACCACTACGAGCAGTACTTC; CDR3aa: CSVEGEKTNHYEQYF
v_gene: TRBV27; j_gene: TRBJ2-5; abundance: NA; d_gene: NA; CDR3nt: TGTGCCAGCAGTTCGGCTAGCAGGGTACAAGAGACCCAGTACTTC; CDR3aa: CASSSASRVQETQYF
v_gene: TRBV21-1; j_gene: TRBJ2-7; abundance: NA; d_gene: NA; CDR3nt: TGTGCCAGCCGAAAAGTGGGGGGACTCGCCTACGAGCAGTACTTC; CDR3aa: CASRKVGGLAYEQYF